Below are 23 T cell receptor beta chains sequenced from a single sample in a study of post-analysis software for immune sequencing data. Study-wide results and caveats: In patients, about five TRBV segments were more frequent than in controls, with TRBV5-6, TRBV5-1 and TRBV20-1 among them.

These receptors have no identified antigens. Presence of unique molecular identifiers characterized the TCR beta cDNA libraries. TCRdb re-called the PCR reads with MiXCR, one entry per CDR3 protein. The profile covers approximately 360,000 distinct CDR3 sequences, with approximately 38% appearing a single time and about an eighth taken by the ten largest. The sequenced sample was blood. The receptor source for this set is a girl between 5 and 17 years old with multiple sclerosis.

This sequence joins TRBV10-3 and TRBJ2-3; no reliable D call. CDR1 is ENHRY, CDR2 SYGVKD, per germline. V was shortened by 7 bases and J by 8 bases, with 19 bases between the two germline ends. This CDR3 is 14 amino acids long. CDR3 in amino acids: CAIIGETFPGTQYF. The DNA for the CDR3 is TGTGCCATCATCGGTGAAACCTTTCCCGGTACGCAGTATTTT.

V is TRBV7-9 and J is TRBJ2-1; D might be TRBD2 (6 bases). The CDR3 contains 14 residues. V lost 6 bases, J lost 7 bases, and 16 bases lay in between. The germline V gene has CDR1 SEHNR and CDR2 FQNEAQ (reference sequence). The CDR3 reads CASRGGEPNNEQFF. The DNA of the CDR3 is TGTGCCAGCAGAGGCGGGGAACCGAATAATGAGCAGTTCTTC.

The CDR3 region has the DNA TGTGCCAGCAGTTCCAGGGGACCGAACACCGGGGAGCTGTTTTTT. Encoded protein: CASSSRGPNTGELFF. The V call is TRBV6-1, the J call TRBJ2-2, with D possibly being TRBD1 (6 bases). The germline CDR1 and CDR2 sequences are MNHNS and SASEGT. This CDR3 contains 15 residues. V gave up 5 bases and J gave up 0 bases, with 10 bases separating them.

The chain employs TRBV7-2 and TRBJ2-5, with TRBD2 matching 8 bases. Germline V gene sequence: CDR1 SGHTA, CDR2 FQGNSA. The CDR3 consists of 15 residues. V shed 3 bases and J 2 bases; nucleotides not matched to a gene: 5. CDR3 nucleotide sequence: TGTGCCAGCAGCTTCGGTAGCGGGGATCAAGAGACCCAGTACTTC. Translated, it gives CASSFGSGDQETQYF.

This clonotype was seen once. V usage is TRBV7-3 and J usage is TRBJ2-1; perhaps TRBD2 as D (7 bases). Gene TRBJ2-7 matches the end of the DNA better, so the J call may be wrong. Germline V lookup: CDR1 SGHTA, CDR2 FQGTGA. CDR3 length: 15 amino acids. CDR3 sequence: CASSPVGGASNEQYF. CDR3 DNA: TGTGCCAGCAGCCCGGTGGGGGGGGCCAGCAATGAGCAGTACTTC.

This chain joins TRBV7-2 and TRBJ2-3; no clear D. Germline lookup yields CDR1 SGHTA and CDR2 FQGNSA. Trimming shortened V by 7 bases and J by 2 bases, and 19 bases separated the two germline ends. CDR3 length: 16 amino acids. CDR3 protein: CASNLIARRLTDTQYF. As DNA, the CDR3 is TGTGCCAGCAACCTAATCGCGAGGCGCCTCACAGATACGCAGTATTTT.

This clonotype was counted a few times. The V call is TRBV5-1, the J call TRBJ2-1; TRBD1 matches 7 bases. This CDR3 contains 17 residues. Losses at the gene ends were 4 bases for V and 4 bases for J; bases not matched to a gene: 14. Germline V gives CDR1 SGHRS, CDR2 YFSETQ. The CDR3 sequence is CASSGSGQPKSYNEQFF. Here the CDR3 DNA reads TGCGCCAGCAGCGGTTCGGGACAGCCTAAATCTTACAATGAGCAGTTCTTC.

This rearrangement joins TRBV10-2 to TRBJ1-5; D ambiguous. The CDR3 contains 13 residues. V was shortened by 2 bases and J by 4 bases, with 6 bases between the two germline ends. Germline assignment: CDR1 WSHSY and CDR2 SAAADI. The CDR3 is CASSEGRNQPQHF. In nucleotides, the CDR3 is TGCGCCAGCAGTGAGGGGAGGAATCAGCCCCAGCATTTT.

This clonotype was counted many times. The rearrangement uses TRBV20-1 and TRBJ2-5; D is unclear. This CDR3 is 14 amino acids long. From germline, CDR1 is DFQATT and CDR2 SNEGSKA (reference sequence). The germline V and J ends were trimmed by 0 bases and 0 bases, with 8 bases remaining between them. The CDR3 loop reads CSARDVLNQETQYF. The CDR3 DNA reads TGCAGTGCTAGAGATGTGCTAAACCAAGAGACCCAGTACTTC.

CDR3 DNA sequence: TGCGCCAGCACCCCCGGCCACCCAGAGCGGGAGCAGTACTTC. Translation: CASTPGHPEREQYF. The chain has TRBV5-1 and TRBJ2-7; the D gene is possibly TRBD2 (5 bases). V was pared by 6 bases and J by 7 bases, with 20 bases between. The germline V gene has CDR1 SGHRS and CDR2 YFSETQ. This CDR3 region has 14 residues. Variable domain in full (rest from reference TRBV5-1 and TRBJ2-7): KAGVTQTPRYLIKTRGQQVTLSCSPISGHRSVSWYQQTPGQGLQFLFEYFSETQRNKGNFPGRFSGRQFSNSRSEMNVSTLELGDSALYLCASTPGHPEREQYFGPGTRLTVT.

This clonotype showed up just a few times. V usage is TRBV15 and J usage is TRBJ2-7; 8 bases line up with TRBD1. The DNA end is more similar to TRBJ2-5, so the J call may be wrong. The CDR3 runs 14 residues. Germline V gene data show CDR1 as LNHNV and CDR2 as YYDKDF (reference sequence). CDR3 DNA: TGTGCCACCAGCCCAGACAGGGGAAGGGAGACCCAGTACTTC. It translates to CATSPDRGRETQYF.

The J gene is TRBJ2-1, the V gene TRBV20-1, with D possibly being TRBD1 or TRBD2 (5 bases each). Germline loops: CDR1 DFQATT, CDR2 SNEGSKA (reference sequence). This CDR3 is 16 amino acids long. V dropped 0 bases and J dropped 2 bases, with 14 bases sitting between them. This chain's CDR3 is CSARDQSGSPYNEQFF. The DNA of the CDR3 is TGCAGTGCTAGAGATCAGTCAGGGAGCCCCTACAATGAGCAGTTCTTC.

A few counts support this clonotype. CDR3 loop: CASSPLSGFYTDTQYF. The CDR3 nucleotides are TGTGCCAGCAGCCCACTCAGCGGGTTCTACACAGATACGCAGTATTTT. This chain uses TRBV5-6 with TRBJ2-3; the D gene is possibly TRBD2 (6 bases). The CDR3 covers 16 residues. Germline V gives CDR1 SGHDT, CDR2 YYEEEE. The V gene lost 4 bases and the J gene lost 2 bases, with 17 bases spanning the gap. Full variable domain (remainder filled in from reference TRBV5-6 and TRBJ2-3): DAGVTQSPTHLIKTRGQQVTLRCSPKSGHDTVSWYQQALGQGPQFIFQYYEEEERQRGNFPDRFSGHQFPNYSSELNVNALLLGDSALYLCASSPLSGFYTDTQYFGPGTRLTVL.

This chain joins TRBV9 and TRBJ1-1; D perhaps matches TRBD1 (5 bases). V lost 0 bases, J lost 5 bases, and 20 bases lay in between. Germline CDR1 is SGDLS and CDR2 is YYNGEE. This CDR3 spans 17 amino acids. CDR3 sequence (DNA): TGTGCCAGCAGCGTAGAAAGCTTGGGGGAAGGATGGACTGAAGCTTTCTTT. It specifies CASSVESLGEGWTEAFF.

On this clonotype: It may be a read error: a sequence one base away is much more abundant. V usage is TRBV9 and J usage is TRBJ2-1, with D possibly being TRBD2 (6 bases). CDR1 and CDR2 from the germline V gene are SGDLS and YYNGEE. The CDR3 has 13 amino acids. Here the CDR3 DNA reads TGTACCAGCAGCGTGGATTGGGCGGGGACGCAGTTCTTC. Its translation is CTSSVDWAGTQFF.

The chain has TRBV4-3 and TRBJ2-5; D gene ambiguous. Near its end, the DNA agrees better with TRBJ2-7, so the J call may be wrong. The CDR3 has 14 amino acids. In germline, CDR1 is LGHNA, CDR2 YSLEER. The CDR3 sequence is CASSQDGVTYEQYF. CDR3 in DNA: TGCGCCAGCAGCCAAGATGGGGTGACATACGAGCAGTACTTC.

The chain combines TRBV7-2 with TRBJ2-7; D may be TRBD2 (6 bases). Trimming cost V 6 bases and J 4 bases, with 13 bases left between them. The CDR3 loop spans 13 amino acids. Looked up from germline, CDR1 is SGHTA and CDR2 is FQGNSA. As DNA, the CDR3 is TGTGCCAGCAGACCCCCTGCGGGGTACGAGCAGTACTTC. Its protein is CASRPPAGYEQYF.

This clonotype was observed a handful of times. The CDR3 loop is CASSWTRTGGEKLFF. CDR3 bases: TGTGCCAGCAGTTGGACGCGGACAGGCGGGGAAAAACTGTTTTTT. The chain recombines TRBV6-2 or TRBV6-3 with TRBJ1-4, with 7 nucleotides matching TRBD1. CDR1 is MNHEY and CDR2 is SVGEGT in the germline V gene. The CDR3 runs to 15 residues. V was pared by 4 bases and J by 8 bases, with 10 bases of the junction left unmatched.

The CDR3 DNA is TGTGCCAGCAGTCACACGGACAGGGAAGGTGAACAGCCCCAGCATTTT. Translated, it gives CASSHTDREGEQPQHF. The chain uses TRBV27 and TRBJ1-5; the match to TRBD1 covers 8 bases. Germline lookup yields CDR1 MNHEY and CDR2 SMNVEV (reference sequence). The length of the CDR3 is 16 residues. The ends lost 5 bases at V and 7 bases at J; junction bases unmatched: 13.

The V and J genes are TRBV29-1 and TRBJ1-1, with D tentatively TRBD1 (5 bases). Trimming removed 4 bases at V and 5 bases at J, with 11 bases between. This CDR3 is built from 12 residues. Germline CDR1 and CDR2: SQVTM and ANQGSEA. This CDR3 reads CSVVGPGTEAFF. In nucleotides, the CDR3 is TGCAGCGTTGTGGGGCCTGGGACTGAAGCTTTCTTT. Full variable domain (outside the CDR3, taken from reference TRBV29-1 and TRBJ1-1): SAVISQKPSRDICQRGTSLTIQCQVDSQVTMMFWYRQQPGQSLTLIATANQGSEATYESGFVIDKFPISRPNLTFSTLTVSNMSPEDSSIYLCSVVGPGTEAFFGQGTRLTVV.

This clonotype appeared many times. The genes are TRBV12-3 or TRBV12-4 and TRBJ2-3; D possibly corresponds to TRBD1 (5 bases). V was clipped by 2 bases and J by 0 bases, with 9 bases between them. There are 15 residues in the CDR3. The CDR3 nucleotides are TGTGCCAGCAGTTTACAGGGTGGGAGCACAGATACGCAGTATTTT. It specifies CASSLQGGSTDTQYF.

Only a few counts were recorded for this clonotype. The rearrangement uses TRBV6-2 or TRBV6-3 and TRBJ2-7, with D perhaps matching TRBD2 (5 bases). Germline CDR1 and CDR2: MNHEY and SVGEGT. The ends were cut back, 0 bases at V and 0 bases at J, with 9 bases in the middle. CDR3 length equals 15 residues. This CDR3 is CASSYSSGSSYEQYF. The DNA of the CDR3 is TGTGCCAGCAGTTACTCATCGGGAAGCTCCTACGAGCAGTACTTC.

Written as DNA, the CDR3 is TGTGCCAGCAGGCGGACTAGCGGGGGGCAAGATACGCAGTATTTT. It translates to CASRRTSGGQDTQYF. This chain joins TRBV6-1 and TRBJ2-3, with 14 positions matching TRBD2. Germline values: CDR1 MNHNS, CDR2 SASEGT. Trimming took 6 bases from V and 5 from J; bases not matched to a gene: 4. This CDR3 spans 15 amino acids.